Below are 27 T cell receptor beta chains sequenced from a single sample in a study of blood T cell repertoires in COVID-19. The method was immunoSEQ multiplex PCR; TCRdb's version includes in-frame clones alone and lacks a portion of them. The sample yields 260,000 or so clones, 88% seen once. Specimen: peripheral blood. These TCRs come from a human donor in a cohort sampled during active COVID-19.

The rearrangement uses TRBV29-1 and TRBJ2-7; 8 bases fit TRBD1. Looked up from germline, CDR1 is SQVTM and CDR2 is ANQGSEA. There are 12 residues in the CDR3. V shed 6 bases, J shed 10 bases, and the junction held 11 bases outside the gene matches. The CDR3 nucleotides read TGCAGCGTAGGGACAGGCCAAGTTCCCCAGTACTTC. It is translated as CSVGTGQVPQYF.

This clone was seen a few times. The V gene is TRBV30, the J gene TRBJ2-1, with TRBD2 identical over 8 bases. This CDR3 has 12 amino acids. The germline gives CDR1 GTSNPN, CDR2 SVGIG (reference sequence). The junction had 2 bases not matched to a gene; V was cut back by 3 bases and J by 7 bases. DNA for the CDR3: TGTGCCTGGAGGCCGGGAGGGAATGAGCAGTTCTTC. This translates into CAWRPGGNEQFF.

The gene calls are TRBV28 and TRBJ2-7; D might be TRBD2 (6 bases). This CDR3 comprises 14 residues. V was trimmed by 5 bases and J by 2 bases, leaving 13 bases between them. Germline loops: CDR1 MDHEN, CDR2 SYDVKM. The DNA of the CDR3 is TGTGCCAGCAGTAATCTTGGGGGGACCTACGAGCAGTACTTC. Translation: CASSNLGGTYEQYF.

The gene calls are TRBV2 and TRBJ2-7; 11 positions agree with TRBD2. Germline CDR1 SNHLY, CDR2 FYNNEI. The ends lost 5 bases at V and 0 bases at J; junction bases unmatched: 6. The CDR3 is 16 amino acids. The CDR3 region has the DNA TGTGCCAGCAGTCCCCCTAGCGGGGGGCTCTCCTACGAGCAGTACTTC. Translating it yields CASSPPSGGLSYEQYF.

The rearrangement uses TRBV2 and TRBJ1-6; 9 nucleotides line up with TRBD1. This CDR3 contains 16 residues. Per the germline V gene, CDR1 is SNHLY and CDR2 is FYNNEI. V was clipped by 3 bases and J by 13 bases; unmatched bases: 13. CDR3 sequence reads: CASSDWDREVTAPLHF. The CDR3 DNA follows: TGTGCCAGCAGTGATTGGGACAGGGAGGTTACTGCGCCCCTCCACTTT.

The rearrangement uses TRBV7-2 and TRBJ2-7; D not resolved. V lost 2 bases to trimming and J lost 5 bases, with 13 bases between them. Germline CDR1 and CDR2: SGHTA and FQGNSA. The CDR3 runs 14 residues. The CDR3 reads CASSLFPQAHEQYF. The DNA for the CDR3 is TGTGCCAGCAGCTTATTTCCCCAGGCCCACGAGCAGTACTTC.

The chain joins TRBV28 to TRBJ1-2; 8 nucleotides agree with TRBD1. Unmatched junction bases numbered 4, after V lost 1 base and J lost 0 bases. The CDR3 is 16 residues long. Germline values: CDR1 MDHEN, CDR2 SYDVKM. In nucleotides, the CDR3 is TGTGCCAGCAGTTTATTGACAGGGGCACCTAACTATGGCTACACCTTC. Its protein product is CASSLLTGAPNYGYTF.

This rearrangement joins TRBV30 to TRBJ2-5; 10 bases are a match to TRBD2. The V gene's germline CDR1 is GTSNPN and CDR2 SVGIG (reference sequence). The CDR3 contains 15 residues. V lost 4 bases and J lost 9; bases outside the gene matches: 14. The CDR3: CAWTLTSGPQGAQYF. CDR3 DNA: TGTGCCTGGACCCTGACTAGCGGGCCCCAGGGGGCCCAGTACTTC.

This chain connects TRBV9 to TRBJ2-3, with 11 bases identical to TRBD2. Per germline, CDR1 SGDLS and CDR2 YYNGEE. The CDR3 extends over 19 amino acids. The V segment lost 0 bases and the J segment 2 bases; nucleotides outside the gene matches: 11. CDR3 bases: TGTGCCAGCAGCGTAGAAGGGGTTAGCGGGAGGGCCTACACAGATACGCAGTATTTT. This encodes CASSVEGVSGRAYTDTQYF.

This clone was observed a single time. The chain couples TRBV6-5 to TRBJ2-1; TRBD2 matches 8 bases. Trimming at V came to 9 bases and at J to 5 bases, leaving 6 bases not matched to a gene. Germline CDR1 is MNHEY and CDR2 is SVGAGI. The CDR3 length is 13 residues. The CDR3 nucleotides read TGTGCCAGTGTGCGGGGGGCTGACAATGAGCAGTTCTTC. Translation: CASVRGADNEQFF.

The chain links TRBV18 to TRBJ1-3; TRBD1 aligns across 10 bases. The length of the CDR3 is 18 residues. Looked up from germline, CDR1 is KGHSH and CDR2 is LQKENI. V lost 5 bases, J lost 0 bases, and 10 bases stayed unmatched. CDR3 DNA sequence: TGTGCCAGCTCAGTTCGCCGGGACAGGGGACTCTCTGGAAACACCATATATTTT. It translates to CASSVRRDRGLSGNTIYF.

The V and J genes are TRBV11-3 and TRBJ2-3; TRBD2 matches 13 bases. Germline values: CDR1 SGHNT, CDR2 YENEEA. The CDR3 is 17 amino acids. J lost 4 bases, V lost 5 bases, and 9 bases had no gene match. The CDR3 nucleotides are TGTGCCAGCAGCCCCCATTGGACTAGCGGGGGCTCAGATACGCAGTATTTT. This encodes CASSPHWTSGGSDTQYF.

This chain connects TRBV4-3 to TRBJ2-7, with D perhaps TRBD1 (5 bases). CDR1 is LGHNA and CDR2 is YSLEER in the germline V gene. Trimming shortened V by 0 bases and J by 3 bases, and 12 bases separated the two germline ends. The CDR3 covers 15 residues. The CDR3 DNA follows: TGCGCCAGCAGCCAAGACAGGTCGGACAACTACGAGCAGTACTTC. Translated: CASSQDRSDNYEQYF.

V and J are TRBV7-2 and TRBJ2-7, with a possible D match to TRBD1 (5 bases). Trimming shortened V by 3 bases and J by 0 bases, and 18 bases separated the two germline ends. CDR1 and CDR2 from the germline V gene are SGHTA and FQGNSA. The CDR3 spans 17 residues. Here the CDR3 DNA reads TGTGCCAGCAGCTTGGCGACAGCCCCTTTCAGCTCCTACGAGCAGTACTTC. Translated, it gives CASSLATAPFSSYEQYF. Drawing the rest from reference TRBV7-2 and TRBJ2-7, the complete variable domain is GAGVSQSPSNKVTEKGKDVELRCDPISGHTALYWYRQSLGQGLEFLIYFQGNSAPDKSGLPSDRFSAERTGGSVSTLTIQRTQQEDSAVYLCASSLATAPFSSYEQYFGPGTRLTVT.

The V and J genes are TRBV5-5 and TRBJ2-7; D perhaps matches TRBD2 (6 bases). V gave up 4 bases and J gave up 4 bases, with 18 bases separating them. The CDR3 runs 15 residues. Germline CDR1 is SGHKS and CDR2 is YYEKEE (reference sequence). The DNA for the CDR3 is TGTGCCAGCAGCAAGTTCCGGGACTCCCTATACGAGCAGTACTTC. It yields the protein CASSKFRDSLYEQYF.

This clone has a handful of counts. V is TRBV7-8 and J is TRBJ2-7; D is unclear. V was pared by 5 bases and J by 3 bases, with 8 bases between. This CDR3 region has 12 residues. Germline-derived CDR1 and CDR2 are SGHVS and FQNEAQ. The CDR3, as DNA: TGTGCCAGCAGCCCTCATAGCTACGAGCAGTACTTC. This encodes CASSPHSYEQYF.

The chain employs TRBV5-4 and TRBJ2-2; possible D gene TRBD2, 5 bases. The CDR3 loop spans 15 amino acids. CDR1 is SGHNT and CDR2 is YYREEE in the germline V gene (reference sequence). V was clipped by 3 bases and J by 4 bases, with 13 bases between them. Written as DNA, the CDR3 is TGTGCCAGCAGCTCTGGACTTGTAGGCACCGGGGAGCTGTTTTTT. Protein product: CASSSGLVGTGELFF.

The chain carries TRBV4-3 and TRBJ2-7, with 8 bases matching TRBD2. V was clipped by 3 bases and J by 3 bases; unmatched bases: 1. This CDR3 contains 13 residues. Germline values: CDR1 LGHNA, CDR2 YSLEER. The CDR3 reads CASSHRGGYEQYF. The CDR3 nucleotides read TGCGCCAGCAGCCACCGGGGGGGCTACGAGCAGTACTTC.

The CDR3: CASSTKLNRGWRIEQYF. For the CDR3, the DNA is TGTGCCAGTAGTACCAAGTTAAACAGGGGCTGGAGAATCGAGCAGTACTTC. The chain links TRBV19 to TRBJ2-7; 7 positions agree with TRBD1. Germline-derived CDR1 and CDR2 are LNHDA and SQIVND (reference sequence). The CDR3 runs to 17 residues. V dropped 4 bases and J dropped 6; count of bases not matched to a gene: 18.

This chain connects TRBV7-9 to TRBJ1-1; D may be TRBD1 (6 bases). The V gene lost 7 bases and the J gene lost 5 bases, with 23 bases spanning the gap. The CDR3 consists of 16 residues. Germline CDR1 reads SEHNR; CDR2 reads FQNEAQ (reference sequence). CDR3 sequence: CASTKAGAPEGTEAFF. CDR3 DNA: TGTGCCAGCACCAAAGCGGGGGCCCCCGAGGGAACTGAAGCTTTCTTT.

V usage is TRBV25-1 and J usage is TRBJ1-4, with TRBD1 matching 7 bases. CDR3 size: 15 residues. The germline V gene encodes CDR1 MGHDK and CDR2 SYGVNS. V was pared by 6 bases and J by 8 bases, with 12 bases of the junction left unmatched. The CDR3 nucleotides are TGTGCCAGCAGCCACGGGACAGCGTTCTTCGAAAAACTGTTTTTT. Translated: CASSHGTAFFEKLFF.

The chain recombines TRBV3-1 (or the pseudogene TRBV3-2) with TRBJ2-5; 7 bases agree with TRBD2. Germline assignment: CDR1 LGHDT and CDR2 YNNKEL (reference sequence). The CDR3 length is 14 residues. The V and J ends lost 0 bases and 4 bases, in that order; junction bases with no gene match: 2. This CDR3 is CASSQDPGGETQYF. The DNA for the CDR3 is TGTGCCAGCAGCCAAGACCCGGGAGGAGAGACCCAGTACTTC.

This chain uses TRBV7-2 with TRBJ2-7; possibly TRBD2 for D (6 bases). The CDR3 covers 14 residues. The germline gives CDR1 SGHTA, CDR2 FQGNSA. The V end lost 2 bases, the J end lost 6 bases, and 14 bases lay between the germline ends. CDR3 in DNA: TGTGCCAGCAGCTTAAGTAGTGCGGGACCCGAGCAGTACTTC. The encoded protein is CASSLSSAGPEQYF. Together with reference TRBV7-2 and TRBJ2-7, the CDR3 gives the full variable domain: GAGVSQSPSNKVTEKGKDVELRCDPISGHTALYWYRQSLGQGLEFLIYFQGNSAPDKSGLPSDRFSAERTGGSVSTLTIQRTQQEDSAVYLCASSLSSAGPEQYFGPGTRLTVT.

The rearrangement joins TRBV12-3 or TRBV12-4 to TRBJ1-1, with D perhaps TRBD1 (6 bases). The CDR3 spans 12 residues. V was clipped by 6 bases and J by 9 bases, with 14 bases between them. The CDR3 loop is CASSQTWGQAFF. The CDR3 coding sequence is TGTGCCAGCAGCCAGACATGGGGGCAAGCTTTCTTT.

The rearrangement links TRBV19 to TRBJ2-7, with TRBD2 matching 7 bases. Germline trimming cut 5 bases from V and 4 bases from J; bases unmatched to any gene: 14. CDR1 LNHDA and CDR2 SQIVND come from the germline V gene (reference sequence). CDR3 length: 16 amino acids. In DNA form, the CDR3 reads TGTGCCAGTAGTCCCCGACACGAGCGGGATAGTTACGAGCAGTACTTC. This codes for CASSPRHERDSYEQYF.

The CDR3 DNA reads TGTGCCAGCAGCATCTCTAGCGGCCACGGGGAGCTGTTTTTT. The encoded protein is CASSISSGHGELFF. The chain is built from TRBV11-3 and TRBJ2-2, with 7 bases lining up with TRBD2. CDR3 size: 14 residues. The germline gives CDR1 SGHNT, CDR2 YENEEA. V shed 5 bases, J shed 7 bases, and the junction held 7 bases outside the gene matches.

This clone was picked up a small number of times. The rearrangement links TRBV25-1 to TRBJ1-6; the match to TRBD1 covers 7 bases. V was pared by 3 bases and J by 9 bases, with 8 bases of the junction left unmatched. This CDR3 is 15 amino acids long. Germline values: CDR1 MGHDK, CDR2 SYGVNS. CDR3 DNA: TGTGCCAGCAGTGACCCTCACAGGGGTACTTCACCCCTCCACTTT. Translating it yields CASSDPHRGTSPLHF.